The 24 T cell receptor beta chains presented below share a single source sample, sequenced in a study of shared clonotypes between healthy human individuals. Positively selected for CCR7, the CD45RO-negative cells used as naive CD8 cells excluded terminally differentiated effector memory CD45RA+ cells. Repertoires were generated with immunoSEQ multiplex PCR, while TCRdb's copy carries only in-frame clones and drops some. Of about 600,000 clones in the sample, 98% were seen once. The sequenced material came from naive CD8+ T cells sorted from blood. The source is a man in his thirties or forties in good health.

The chain couples TRBV29-1 to TRBJ2-5; unclear D gene. V was pared by 2 bases and J by 4 bases, with 11 bases between. This CDR3 is built from 13 residues. Germline CDR1 reads SQVTM; CDR2 reads ANQGSEA. The CDR3 reads CSVEPSLVETQYF. As DNA, the CDR3 is TGCAGCGTTGAACCCAGTTTAGTAGAGACCCAGTACTTC.

The V and J genes are TRBV6-5 and TRBJ1-2; tentatively, D is TRBD1 (5 bases). Germline V gene lookup returns CDR1 MNHEY and CDR2 SVGAGI. The CDR3 is 13 residues long. Trimming removed 5 bases from V and 4 bases from J, with 11 bases in between. The CDR3 protein is CASSLGEIYGYTF. The CDR3 DNA reads TGTGCCAGCAGTCTAGGGGAAATCTATGGCTACACCTTC.

Points on this clone: Within the sample, other DNA sequences also encode this same CDR3. This rearrangement joins TRBV7-2 to TRBJ2-5; D may be TRBD2 (6 bases). Germline V gene data show CDR1 as SGHTA and CDR2 as FQGNSA. The CDR3 covers 14 residues. V shed 3 bases and J shed 4 bases, with 12 bases lying between them. The CDR3 DNA reads as TGTGCCAGCAGCTTGGGGGGATGGGGAGAGACCCAGTACTTC. Translation: CASSLGGWGETQYF.

The V call is TRBV11-2, the J call TRBJ2-7; D is unclear. CDR1 SGHAT and CDR2 FQNNGV come from the germline V gene. The CDR3 contains 13 residues. Trimming took 3 bases from V and 0 from J, leaving 6 bases between them. The CDR3 nucleotides are TGTGCCAGCAGCTTCGAGAGCTCCTACGAGCAGTACTTC. Translation gives CASSFESSYEQYF.

The rearrangement joins TRBV27 to TRBJ2-7; D gene ambiguous. In germline, CDR1 is MNHEY, CDR2 SMNVEV (reference sequence). Between the trimmed V and J ends, which lost 4 bases and 3 bases, there was a span of 7 bases. This CDR3 contains 12 residues. The CDR3 here is CASSSPRYEQYF. CDR3 coding DNA: TGTGCCAGCAGTTCCCCCCGCTACGAGCAGTACTTC.

The rearrangement links TRBV5-5 to TRBJ1-3; D unclear. Trimming removed 3 bases from V and 1 base from J, with 8 bases in between. Germline CDR1 and CDR2: SGHKS and YYEKEE (reference sequence). The CDR3 consists of 14 residues. CDR3 region: CASSSRGSGNTIYF. CDR3 bases: TGTGCCAGCAGCTCGAGAGGATCTGGAAACACCATATATTTT.

This chain links TRBV30 with TRBJ2-3; maybe TRBD1 (5 bases). Germline V gives CDR1 GTSNPN, CDR2 SVGIG (reference sequence). This CDR3 region has 14 residues. The ends were cut back, 1 base at V and 3 bases at J, with 11 bases in the middle. CDR3 protein: CAWSDLPGTDTQYF. CDR3 nucleotide sequence: TGTGCCTGGAGTGATTTACCAGGGACAGATACGCAGTATTTT. The variable domain in full, completed from reference TRBV30 and TRBJ2-3, reads SQTIHQWPATLVQPVGSPLSLECTVEGTSNPNLYWYRQAAGRGLQLLFYSVGIGQISSEVPQNLSASRPQDRQFILSSKKLLLSDSGFYLCAWSDLPGTDTQYFGPGTRLTVL.

V is TRBV10-3 and J is TRBJ2-7; D not resolved. CDR3 length equals 13 residues. The germline CDR1 and CDR2 sequences are ENHRY and SYGVKD. Trimming stripped 3 bases from V and 4 bases from J, with 10 bases between. The chain's CDR3 is CAISETDLYEQYF. CDR3 bases: TGTGCCATCAGTGAAACAGATCTATACGAGCAGTACTTC.

The chain joins TRBV7-8 to TRBJ2-7, with D perhaps TRBD1 or TRBD2 (6 bases each). The V gene's germline CDR1 is SGHVS and CDR2 FQNEAQ. The V end lost 4 bases, the J end lost 7 bases, and 20 bases lay between the germline ends. The CDR3 is 15 amino acids. The CDR3 protein is CASSYLPPGAGEQYF. The CDR3 bases are TGTGCCAGCAGCTACCTCCCTCCGGGGGCGGGGGAGCAGTACTTC. Filled out from reference TRBV7-8 and TRBJ2-7, the complete variable domain reads GAGVSQSPRYKVAKRGQDVALRCDPISGHVSLFWYQQALGQGPEFLTYFQNEAQLDKSGLPSDRFFAERPEGSVSTLKIQRTQQEDSAVYLCASSYLPPGAGEQYFGPGTRLTVT.

The V and J genes are TRBV5-1 and TRBJ2-7; no clear D. The V gene's germline CDR1 is SGHRS and CDR2 YFSETQ. This CDR3 is built from 15 residues. V gave up 4 bases and J gave up 4 bases, with 18 bases separating them. The CDR3 reads CASSPFADPLYEQYF. CDR3 bases: TGCGCCAGCAGCCCCTTTGCGGATCCCCTATACGAGCAGTACTTC.

The rearrangement uses TRBV7-9 and TRBJ1-2, with unresolved D. The V gene's germline CDR1 is SEHNR and CDR2 FQNEAQ (reference sequence). V was cut by 3 bases and J by 8 bases, with 10 bases left in between. The CDR3 consists of 12 residues. The CDR3 region has the DNA TGTGCCAGCAGCTTGGGATCGGCGGGCTACACCTTC. It encodes CASSLGSAGYTF.

This clone was observed once. The chain combines TRBV7-9 with TRBJ2-7, with D perhaps matching TRBD2 (6 bases). Germline V gene data show CDR1 as SEHNR and CDR2 as FQNEAQ (reference sequence). The CDR3 consists of 17 residues. V lost 5 bases to trimming and J lost 2 bases, with 22 bases between them. CDR3 sequence: CASSPTILRRGPYEQYF. In DNA, the CDR3 is TGTGCCAGCAGCCCCACTATCCTTCGGCGGGGACCCTACGAGCAGTACTTC. Complete variable domain (other parts from reference TRBV7-9 and TRBJ2-7): DTGVSQNPRHKITKRGQNVTFRCDPISEHNRLYWYRQTLGQGPEFLTYFQNEAQLEKSRLLSDRFSAERPKGSFSTLEIQRTEQGDSAMYLCASSPTILRRGPYEQYFGPGTRLTVT.

This clone came up once. CDR3 region: CASSPQDTNNEQFF. CDR3 coding DNA: TGTGCCAGCTCACCCCAGGACACAAACAATGAGCAGTTCTTC. The gene calls are TRBV18 and TRBJ2-1; perhaps TRBD1 as D (5 bases). CDR3 length equals 14 residues. Germline V gives CDR1 KGHSH, CDR2 LQKENI. V gave up 3 bases and J gave up 5 bases, with 11 bases separating them.

The chain links TRBV9 to TRBJ2-3; D might be TRBD1 (6 bases). CDR1 and CDR2 (germline): SGDLS, YYNGEE. V lost 5 bases and J 0 bases, leaving 13 bases between the germline ends. This CDR3 has 15 residues. In DNA form, the CDR3 reads TGTGCCAGCAGGGGGGCGCAGGACAGCACAGATACGCAGTATTTT. It translates to CASRGAQDSTDTQYF.

The chain recombines TRBV7-9 with TRBJ1-2, with D unclear. This CDR3 comprises 15 residues. The V gene's germline CDR1 is SEHNR and CDR2 FQNEAQ (reference sequence). V was trimmed by 4 bases and J by 2 bases, leaving 14 bases between them. The CDR3 region is CASSSPTESNYGYTF. The CDR3 nucleotides read TGTGCCAGCAGCTCACCTACGGAGAGCAACTATGGCTACACCTTC.

The genes are TRBV11-2 and TRBJ2-1, with D unclear. The ends were cut back, 0 bases at V and 0 bases at J, with 9 bases in the middle. The CDR3 length is 16 residues. Germline assignment: CDR1 SGHAT and CDR2 FQNNGV. The CDR3 sequence is CASSLDSGSSYNEQFF. In nucleotides, the CDR3 is TGTGCCAGCAGCTTAGACTCCGGGTCCTCCTACAATGAGCAGTTCTTC.

A note on this clone: This same CDR3 is encoded by further DNA sequences in the sample. This CDR3 is CASSQTGSYEQYF. CDR3 DNA: TGTGCCAGCAGCCAAACGGGGAGCTACGAGCAGTACTTC. The genes are TRBV14 and TRBJ2-7, with D perhaps matching TRBD2 (5 bases). The CDR3 length is 13 residues. The V gene lost 2 bases and the J gene lost 3 bases, with 8 bases spanning the gap. Germline V gives CDR1 SGHDN, CDR2 FVKESK.

This chain links TRBV27 with TRBJ2-7, with unresolved D. CDR1 MNHEY and CDR2 SMNVEV come from the germline V gene (reference sequence). This CDR3 contains 14 residues. The V end lost 2 bases, the J end lost 0 bases, and 8 bases lay between the germline ends. DNA for the CDR3: TGTGCCAGCAGTTTAATGTCGAGCTCCTACGAGCAGTACTTC. Its translation: CASSLMSSSYEQYF.

V gene TRBV30 combines with J gene TRBJ2-7, with D perhaps TRBD2 (6 bases). CDR1 and CDR2 from the germline V gene are GTSNPN and SVGIG (reference sequence). This CDR3 comprises 18 residues. V lost 0 bases and J lost 4, with 25 bases in between. The CDR3 is CAWSVGEGEDGRLYEQYF. CDR3 in DNA: TGTGCCTGGAGTGTAGGTGAAGGGGAGGACGGGAGATTGTACGAGCAGTACTTC. Together with reference TRBV30 and TRBJ2-7, the CDR3 gives the full variable domain: SQTIHQWPATLVQPVGSPLSLECTVEGTSNPNLYWYRQAAGRGLQLLFYSVGIGQISSEVPQNLSASRPQDRQFILSSKKLLLSDSGFYLCAWSVGEGEDGRLYEQYFGPGTRLTVT.

CDR3 loop: CASSPVIGTSGSDTQYF. CDR3 bases: TGTGCCAGCAGCCCGGTAATAGGGACTAGCGGGAGTGATACGCAGTATTTT. The chain uses TRBV14 and TRBJ2-3; 14 nucleotides align to TRBD2. Germline-derived CDR1 and CDR2 are SGHDN and FVKESK. The CDR3 sequence is 17 residues long. After removal of 4 bases from V and 6 bases from J, the junction contained 9 bases not matched to a gene.

This clone has just one count. This sequence joins TRBV7-9 and TRBJ2-1, with 8 bases aligning to TRBD2. The CDR3 contains 16 residues. CDR1 and CDR2 (germline): SEHNR, FQNEAQ (reference sequence). V shed 5 bases and J 8 bases; nucleotides not matched to a gene: 14. This chain's CDR3 is CASSLLLAGSWHEQFF. The CDR3 DNA is TGTGCCAGCAGCCTGCTTTTAGCGGGGTCCTGGCATGAGCAGTTCTTC.

The V and J genes are TRBV5-4 and TRBJ2-7; 12 bases align to TRBD2. V was clipped by 5 bases and J by 3 bases; unmatched bases: 18. Germline V lookup: CDR1 SGHNT, CDR2 YYREEE (reference sequence). CDR3 length equals 19 residues. The CDR3 is CASSGGGGTSGSVLYEQYF. In DNA, the CDR3 is TGTGCCAGCAGTGGAGGTGGCGGGACTAGCGGGTCCGTCCTCTACGAGCAGTACTTC. The entire variable domain, with the rest obtained from reference TRBV5-4 and TRBJ2-7, is as follows: ETGVTQSPTHLIKTRGQQVTLRCSSQSGHNTVSWYQQALGQGPQFIFQYYREEENGRGNFPPRFSGLQFPNYSSELNVNALELDDSALYLCASSGGGGTSGSVLYEQYFGPGTRLTVT.

The V and J genes are TRBV5-5 and TRBJ1-2, with D perhaps TRBD1 (5 bases). Trimming pared 5 bases from V and 6 bases from J, leaving 11 bases between. This CDR3 comprises 12 residues. CDR1 and CDR2 from the germline V gene are SGHKS and YYEKEE (reference sequence). CDR3 in DNA: TGTGCCAGCAGTCCCGGGACCGATGGCTACACCTTC. It is translated as CASSPGTDGYTF.

This chain links TRBV5-1 with TRBJ2-6; 9 bases line up with TRBD1. This CDR3 has 18 residues. Looked up from germline, CDR1 is SGHRS and CDR2 is YFSETQ. Trimming removed 0 bases from V and 0 bases from J; junction bases left unmatched: 4. The CDR3: CASSLVGTGISGANVLTF. CDR3 DNA sequence: TGCGCCAGCAGCTTGGTTGGGACAGGGATCTCTGGGGCCAACGTCCTGACTTTC.